This TCR beta chain was documented in a study of blood T cells in healthy people across ages. Findings and limits, study-wide: Long-lived donors exceeded aged donors in naive CD4+ cells and diversity. Older individuals had lower TCR beta diversity per million T cells (the decline was roughly linear). Any changes in expanded clonotypes were possibly confounded, as donor CMV status remained unknown.

As regards this clonotype: What it recognizes is unknown.

A second about 6 to 12 cycle PCR used barcoded and J-beta primers. One entry per CDR3 protein results from TCRdb running MiXCR on the 5' RACE reads. Of about 970,000 distinct CDR3 sequences listed, about 53% are singletons. The ends were cut back, 5 bases at V and 9 bases at J, with 6 bases in the middle. The CDR3 has 9 amino acids. Germline values: CDR1 SGHRS, CDR2 YFSETQ. The TCR comes from a woman aged 55-75 years in good health. The chain couples TRBV5-1 to TRBJ2-7; D is ambiguous. Sample: blood. As DNA, the CDR3 is TGCGCCAGCAGTGGGTGGCAGTACTTC. Amino acid sequence: CASSGWQYF.